Given below is one T cell receptor beta chain in context. CDR3 length equals 13 residues. Trimming stripped 6 bases from V and 6 bases from J, with 15 bases between. Germline V gene data show CDR1 as SGHRS and CDR2 as YFSETQ. Generated by immunoSEQ multiplex PCR, the TCRdb table keeps only in-frame clones and is missing some. The data show 230,000 or so clones, around 89% seen once. This sample was included in a study of blood T cell repertoires in COVID-19. V is TRBV5-1 and J is TRBJ1-1; no reliable D call. The sample consisted of peripheral blood. The receptor was isolated from a woman in her sixties with COVID-19, enrolled during active disease. The CDR3 here is CASNGGMGPEAFF. DNA of the CDR3: TGCGCCAGCAACGGAGGGATGGGCCCTGAAGCTTTCTTT.